Below are 23 T cell receptor beta chains sequenced from a single sample in a study of T cell repertoires in cytomegalovirus infection. TCRdb processed the reads anew with MiXCR; each CDR3 protein has one entry. The data contain around 490,000 distinct CDR3 sequences, about 25% of them singletons. The sample consisted of PBMCs. The source is a human donor in good health (CMV status not recorded). Some clones in this sample may be carry-over from other donors' samples.

This clonotype has ten or more counts. J is TRBJ2-3 and V is TRBV11-2; D is possibly TRBD1 or TRBD2 (9 bases each). V lost 5 bases, J lost 5 bases, and 41 bases lay in between. In germline, CDR1 is SGHAT, CDR2 FQNNGV. The CDR3 has 23 amino acids. CDR3 sequence: CASSHRVLGTGSTRTSDGDTQYF. In DNA, the CDR3 is TGTGCCAGCAGCCATAGGGTTTTAGGGACAGGGTCCACCCGGACTAGCGACGGAGATACGCAGTATTTT.

This clonotype was seen at least ten times. The chain combines TRBV7-2 with TRBJ2-7, with 12 bases lining up with TRBD2. This CDR3 is 16 amino acids long. The germline V gene encodes CDR1 SGHTA and CDR2 FQGNSA. The V segment lost 4 bases and the J segment 0 bases; nucleotides outside the gene matches: 4. CDR3 sequence reads: CASSSTSGRYSYEQYF. The CDR3 nucleotides are TGTGCCAGCAGCTCTACTAGCGGGAGGTACTCCTACGAGCAGTACTTC.

This rearrangement joins TRBV7-9 to TRBJ1-2; D gene unclear. Germline V gives CDR1 SEHNR, CDR2 FQNEAQ (reference sequence). V was clipped by 3 bases and J by 8 bases, with 13 bases between them. This CDR3 is built from 13 residues. CDR3 bases: TGTGCCAGCAGCTTTCAGGCCTCCGGAGGCTACACCTTC. It codes for CASSFQASGGYTF.

This chain links TRBV20-1 with TRBJ2-1, with TRBD2 matching 10 bases. Germline loops: CDR1 DFQATT, CDR2 SNEGSKA (reference sequence). The CDR3 length is 16 residues. V was pared by 5 bases and J by 8 bases, with 15 bases of the junction left unmatched. The CDR3 DNA sequence: TGCAGTGCTTCCCTCGTCAGCGGGAGGGCCCGGGATGAGCAGTTCTTC. This translates into CSASLVSGRARDEQFF.

This chain connects TRBV5-5 to TRBJ2-7; D uncertain. Germline CDR1 reads SGHKS; CDR2 reads YYEKEE (reference sequence). Trimming took 4 bases from V and 2 from J, leaving 16 bases between them. The CDR3 has 15 residues. In DNA form, the CDR3 reads TGTGCCAGCAGCCCTGAAATGGGATGGCCCTACGAGCAGTACGTC. It translates to CASSPEMGWPYEQYV.

The chain has TRBV5-1 and TRBJ1-6; the match to TRBD1 covers 7 bases. The length of the CDR3 is 13 residues. V was pared by 4 bases and J by 8 bases, with 3 bases of the junction left unmatched. Per germline, CDR1 SGHRS and CDR2 YFSETQ. The CDR3 bases are TGCGCCAGCAGCGGACAGGTTGATTCACCCCTCCACTTT. Translated: CASSGQVDSPLHF. Full variable domain (rest looked up from reference TRBV5-1 and TRBJ1-6): KAGVTQTPRYLIKTRGQQVTLSCSPISGHRSVSWYQQTPGQGLQFLFEYFSETQRNKGNFPGRFSGRQFSNSRSEMNVSTLELGDSALYLCASSGQVDSPLHFGNGTRLTVT.

This clonotype was recorded a few times. The gene calls are TRBV24-1 and TRBJ2-7; 11 nucleotides match TRBD2. V dropped 3 bases and J dropped 4; count of bases not matched to a gene: 1. The CDR3 is made up of 14 amino acids. Germline V gives CDR1 KGHDR, CDR2 SFDVKD. CDR3 sequence reads: CATSDGTSGYEQYF. For the CDR3, the DNA is TGTGCCACCAGTGATGGGACTAGCGGTTACGAGCAGTACTTC.

This clonotype has at least ten counts. The chain has TRBV7-9 and TRBJ2-5; D may be TRBD2 (5 bases). Germline V gene sequence: CDR1 SEHNR, CDR2 FQNEAQ (reference sequence). The V end was cut by 3 bases, the J end by 2 bases, with 7 bases between. This CDR3 has 13 residues. The CDR3 here is CASSFEGQETQYF. CDR3 coding DNA: TGTGCCAGCAGCTTTGAGGGTCAAGAGACCCAGTACTTC.

The rearrangement links TRBV4-1 to TRBJ1-2, with D unclear. This CDR3 is built from 16 residues. V shed 0 bases and J shed 4 bases, with 15 bases lying between them. Germline-derived CDR1 and CDR2 are MGHRA and YSYEKL. The chain's CDR3 is CASSQDGPGGPYGYTF. DNA for the CDR3: TGCGCCAGCAGCCAAGACGGGCCGGGTGGGCCCTATGGCTACACCTTC.

This clonotype was detected a few times. This sequence joins TRBV6-6 and TRBJ2-3; 13 nucleotides agree with TRBD2. V was clipped by 10 bases and J by 0 bases; unmatched bases: 10. Looked up from germline, CDR1 is MNHNY and CDR2 is SVGAGI (reference sequence). The CDR3 consists of 17 residues. The CDR3, as DNA: TGTGCCACCGATGGGACTAGCGGGGCCTCAAGCACAGATACGCAGTATTTT. The encoded protein is CATDGTSGASSTDTQYF.

At least ten counts were recorded for this clonotype. The V and J genes are TRBV5-6 and TRBJ1-5; D remains ambiguous. The CDR3 is 17 amino acids. V lost 0 bases and J lost 0, with 13 bases in between. Germline V gene data show CDR1 as SGHDT and CDR2 as YYEEEE. The DNA for the CDR3 is TGTGCCAGCAGCTTGGGCGGTTTTATTAATAGCAATCAGCCCCAGCATTTT. Protein sequence: CASSLGGFINSNQPQHF.

This clonotype was seen a few times. The chain employs TRBV15 and TRBJ2-7, with a weak D call TRBD1 (5 bases). This CDR3 is built from 15 residues. Deletions cut 0 bases from V and 4 bases from J, with 13 bases between. Germline-derived CDR1 and CDR2 are LNHNV and YYDKDF (reference sequence). The CDR3 DNA sequence: TGTGCCACCAGCAGAGATTGGGGTTCAGGGTACGAGCAGTACTTC. Its protein product is CATSRDWGSGYEQYF.

The chain joins TRBV30 to TRBJ1-1; D ambiguous. The V gene's germline CDR1 is GTSNPN and CDR2 SVGIG (reference sequence). The V end was cut by 5 bases, the J end by 4 bases, with 8 bases between. This CDR3 has 11 residues. The CDR3 is CAWVSITEAFF. CDR3 DNA sequence: TGTGCCTGGGTTTCAATCACTGAAGCTTTCTTT.

The gene calls are TRBV19 and TRBJ2-4; possibly TRBD2 for D (5 bases). V lost 10 bases and J lost 2, with 12 bases in between. Per germline, CDR1 LNHDA and CDR2 SQIVND (reference sequence). The CDR3 runs 13 residues. The CDR3 loop reads CATEGVTKNIQYF. The DNA for the CDR3 is TGTGCCACTGAGGGAGTGACCAAAAACATTCAGTACTTC.

At least ten counts were recorded for this clonotype. The chain is built from TRBV7-2 and TRBJ2-7; 12 bases fit TRBD1. V gave up 3 bases and J gave up 2 bases; unmatched junction bases: 2. This CDR3 spans 15 amino acids. CDR1 is SGHTA and CDR2 is FQGNSA in the germline V gene. The CDR3 DNA reads TGTGCCAGCAGCTTGGGACAGGGGGCGGCCTACGAGCAGTACTTC. Translated, it gives CASSLGQGAAYEQYF.

This clonotype was observed a handful of times. The rearrangement links TRBV7-2 to TRBJ2-7; 9 bases are shared with TRBD2. This CDR3 spans 14 amino acids. With 10 bases clipped from V and 0 bases from J, the junction kept 7 bases outside the gene matches. The V gene's germline CDR1 is SGHTA and CDR2 FQGNSA. Written as DNA, the CDR3 is TGTGCCACCTCTAGCGGGACCTACTCCTACGAGCAGTACTTC. Translated: CATSSGTYSYEQYF.

This clonotype was seen more than once but under ten times. The chain couples TRBV12-3 or TRBV12-4 to TRBJ1-6, with D unresolved. CDR3 length: 12 residues. V was clipped by 2 bases and J by 9 bases, with 5 bases between them. CDR3 sequence (DNA): TGTGCCAGCAGTTTACTGACTTCACCCCTCCACTTT. Translating it yields CASSLLTSPLHF.

V is TRBV12-3 or TRBV12-4 and J is TRBJ1-5, with TRBD1 matching over 11 bases. The ends lost 3 bases at V and 4 bases at J; junction bases unmatched: 5. The CDR3 is made up of 16 amino acids. The CDR3 here is CASSLDRGLYNQPQHF. The CDR3 DNA reads TGTGCCAGCAGTTTGGACAGGGGGCTTTATAATCAGCCCCAGCATTTT.

This clonotype has just a few counts. V and J are TRBV18 and TRBJ1-1, with D hard to call. This CDR3 region has 12 residues. V shed 3 bases and J shed 8 bases, with 10 bases lying between them. Germline CDR1 is KGHSH and CDR2 is LQKENI. CDR3 in amino acids: CASSPQGYEAFF. The CDR3 DNA reads TGTGCCAGCTCACCTCAAGGGTACGAAGCTTTCTTT. The entire variable domain, with the rest obtained from reference TRBV18 and TRBJ1-1, is as follows: NAGVMQNPRHLVRRRGQEARLRCSPMKGHSHVYWYRQLPEEGLKFMVYLQKENIIDESGMPKERFSAEFPKEGPSILRIQQVVRGDSAAYFCASSPQGYEAFFGQGTRLTVV.

This clonotype was counted at least ten times. The rearrangement uses TRBV7-2 and TRBJ2-3; D not certain. The CDR3 totals 16 residues. Germline CDR1 reads SGHTA; CDR2 reads FQGNSA. V lost 3 bases and J 4 bases, leaving 17 bases between the germline ends. The CDR3 sequence is CASSLGSSVRSDTQYF. The DNA of the CDR3 is TGTGCCAGCAGCTTGGGCTCCTCGGTCAGGTCAGATACGCAGTATTTT.

Worth noting for this clonotype: A much larger clone lies one base from this, so it may be a read error. This chain joins TRBV19 and TRBJ2-2; D is unclear. The V and J ends lost 2 bases and 0 bases respectively, with 4 bases between them. Germline CDR1 and CDR2: LNHDA and SQIVND (reference sequence). The CDR3 spans 14 residues. The CDR3 bases are TGTGCCAGTAGTATACACTCGAACACCGGGGAGCTGTTTTTT. Amino acids: CASSIHSNTGELFF.

This clonotype was seen just once. This chain connects TRBV3-1 to TRBJ1-6, with a tentative D call TRBD1 (5 bases). CDR3 length equals 14 residues. V lost 4 bases, J lost 8 bases, and 12 bases lay in between. The V gene's germline CDR1 is LGHDT and CDR2 YNNKEL (reference sequence). Here the CDR3 reads CASSRIGGDSPLHF. CDR3 sequence (DNA): TGTGCCAGCAGCCGAATAGGAGGGGATTCACCCCTCCACTTT.

As DNA, the CDR3 is TGTGCCATCAGTGACCCGACACAGGGAGGAAACAATGAGCAGTTCTTC. Its protein product is CAISDPTQGGNNEQFF. The chain has TRBV10-3 and TRBJ2-1; possibly TRBD1 or TRBD2 for D (6 bases each). The CDR3 has 16 residues. The germline V gene encodes CDR1 ENHRY and CDR2 SYGVKD. V lost 3 bases to trimming and J lost 5 bases, with 17 bases between them.